A single sample gave rise to the 15 T cell receptor beta chains below, sequenced in a study of a mutant IDH1 vaccine in newly diagnosed glioma (dated by TCRdb to the early 2020s). Receptor libraries were prepared by the immunoSEQ multiplex PCR assay. Sourced from immuneACCESS, this table was stored by TCRdb with only in-frame sequences that have V and J called. A share of the clones is absent; for the studies checked, an unresolved V gene accounts for under half, and the remainder has no known explanation. The sample has 60,000 or so clones on record, roughly 81% of them singletons. The top ten clones comprise approximately 7.6% of the sample. These TCRs' antigens remain unknown. The time point label of this sample denotes: week 23, last vaccination. A 20-mer mutant IDH1 peptide at 300 micrograms in Montanide made up each vaccine dose, which was injected subcutaneously together with topical imiquimod.

Sequencing was performed on PBMCs, taken from a glioma patient whose treatment included an IDH1 peptide vaccine. These receptors were taken from a woman aged 35 to 49 with glioma. Some clones in this sample may be carry-over from other donors' samples.

The chain couples TRBV19 to TRBJ1-1; TRBD1 aligns across 10 bases. The CDR3 runs to 16 residues. The junction had 11 bases not matched to a gene; V was cut back by 4 bases and J by 6 bases. In germline, CDR1 is LNHDA, CDR2 SQIVND (reference sequence). CDR3 residues: CASSTSTGGLLAEAFF. CDR3 DNA: TGTGCCAGTAGTACGTCGACAGGGGGCCTCCTCGCTGAAGCTTTCTTT.

This clone was observed once. V usage is TRBV19 and J usage is TRBJ1-1, with D perhaps matching TRBD1 (5 bases). CDR3 length equals 15 residues. V gave up 6 bases and J gave up 2 bases, with 16 bases separating them. Germline V gene lookup returns CDR1 LNHDA and CDR2 SQIVND (reference sequence). CDR3 loop: CASRIQPRGNTEAFF. The CDR3, as DNA: TGTGCCAGTAGAATCCAACCGAGGGGTAACACTGAAGCTTTCTTT.

The rearrangement uses TRBV5-8 and TRBJ1-1; 7 bases agree with TRBD1. Germline values: CDR1 SGHTS, CDR2 YDEGEE. The junction had 10 bases not matched to a gene; V was cut back by 5 bases and J by 6 bases. The CDR3 loop spans 14 amino acids. CDR3 in amino acids: CASRGDSGGSEAFF. As DNA, the CDR3 is TGTGCCAGCAGAGGGGACAGCGGAGGGTCTGAAGCTTTCTTT.

The J gene is TRBJ2-7, the V gene TRBV5-4, with 8 nucleotides matching TRBD1. J was trimmed by 4 bases and V by 2 bases; bases with no gene match: 8. The CDR3 totals 15 residues. Looked up from germline, CDR1 is SGHNT and CDR2 is YYREEE (reference sequence). This CDR3 reads CASSLTGTGYYEQYF. The DNA for the CDR3 is TGTGCCAGCAGCTTAACCGGGACAGGTTATTACGAGCAGTACTTC.

This chain uses TRBV6-1 with TRBJ1-2; D ambiguous. Germline CDR1 MNHNS, CDR2 SASEGT. The CDR3 has 11 amino acids. Trimming cost V 8 bases and J 4 bases, with 8 bases left between them. CDR3 residues: CASYFTYGYTF. Here the CDR3 DNA reads TGTGCCAGCTACTTCACCTATGGCTACACCTTC.

This clone was recorded only once. The rearrangement joins TRBV5-4 to TRBJ2-1; 7 bases map to TRBD2. CDR3 size: 15 residues. The V gene end was trimmed by 4 bases and the J gene end by 10 bases; junction bases not matched to a gene: 14. CDR1 SGHNT and CDR2 YYREEE come from the germline V gene (reference sequence). The CDR3 reads CASSLSSTSDGEQFF. CDR3 bases: TGTGCCAGCAGCCTTTCGTCTACTAGCGATGGCGAGCAGTTCTTC.

The rearrangement links TRBV5-1 to TRBJ2-2, with 12 bases fitting TRBD2. V shed 5 bases and J 4 bases; nucleotides not matched to a gene: 3. Germline values: CDR1 SGHRS, CDR2 YFSETQ. The CDR3 length is 15 residues. The CDR3, as DNA: TGCGCCAGCAGGTGGACTAGCGGGATCACCGGGGAGCTGTTTTTT. Translating gives CASRWTSGITGELFF.

The V gene is TRBV19, the J gene TRBJ2-7, with TRBD1 matching over 9 bases. The CDR3 length is 14 residues. Germline V gene data show CDR1 as LNHDA and CDR2 as SQIVND (reference sequence). The trim removed 5 bases at V and 2 bases at J, leaving 4 bases unmatched. CDR3 amino acids: CASSFRQGAYEQYF. As DNA, the CDR3 is TGTGCCAGTAGTTTTCGACAGGGGGCCTACGAGCAGTACTTC.

The chain combines TRBV7-2 with TRBJ2-7; D is possibly TRBD1 (7 bases). Germline V gene data show CDR1 as SGHTA and CDR2 as FQGNSA. This CDR3 comprises 16 residues. V dropped 4 bases and J dropped 3 bases, with 19 bases sitting between them. CDR3 protein: CASSWRGGDSLYEQYF. DNA of the CDR3: TGTGCCAGCAGCTGGAGGGGTGGGGACAGTCTCTACGAGCAGTACTTC.

Note on this clone: Sequence at one end of the junction differs from germline and may be a read error. The chain's CDR3 is CASSLRDGETQYF. CDR3 in DNA: TGTGCTAGCAGCTTACGGGACGGGGAGACCCAGTACTTC. The chain links TRBV7-7 to TRBJ2-5; the D call may be TRBD1 or TRBD2 (5 bases each). The CDR3 covers 13 residues. The germline V gene has CDR1 SSHAT and CDR2 FNYEAQ (reference sequence).

The J gene is TRBJ2-3, the V gene TRBV27, with TRBD2 matching 7 bases. V shed 0 bases, J shed 5 bases, and the junction held 11 bases outside the gene matches. The germline CDR1 and CDR2 sequences are MNHEY and SMNVEV (reference sequence). The CDR3 spans 17 residues. The CDR3 loop reads CASSLSIMGGVVDTQYF. CDR3 nucleotide sequence: TGTGCCAGCAGTTTATCGATAATGGGAGGGGTGGTAGATACGCAGTATTTT.

The V and J genes are TRBV21-1 and TRBJ2-7. TRBV21-1 is a pseudogene locus. The CDR3 consists of 13 residues. CDR3 in amino acids: CASSKVIGYEQYF. The CDR3 DNA is TGTGCCAGCAGCAAAGTAATAGGCTACGAGCAGTACTTC.

The V call is TRBV4-1, the J call TRBJ2-2; D is uncertain. Germline V lookup: CDR1 MGHRA, CDR2 YSYEKL. This CDR3 has 17 amino acids. Trimming cost V 2 bases and J 4 bases, with 17 bases left between them. CDR3 loop: CASSQPPRSMPTGELFF. The DNA for the CDR3 is TGCGCCAGCAGCCAACCCCCCCGTTCCATGCCCACCGGGGAGCTGTTTTTT.

The chain employs TRBV10-1 and TRBJ2-1; TRBD1 matches at 7 bases. Germline trimming cut 5 bases from V and 0 bases from J; bases unmatched to any gene: 13. The CDR3 contains 18 residues. Germline assignment: CDR1 WNHNN and CDR2 SYGVQD (reference sequence). The CDR3 coding sequence is TGCGCCAGCAGTCGGACCCGGGACAGCGACAGCTCCTACAATGAGCAGTTCTTC. Its protein product is CASSRTRDSDSSYNEQFF.

This clone is a singleton in its sample. This sequence joins TRBV5-6 and TRBJ1-3, with D uncertain. Germline V gene lookup returns CDR1 SGHDT and CDR2 YYEEEE. This CDR3 comprises 16 residues. V lost 2 bases to trimming and J lost 0 bases, with 12 bases between them. Here the CDR3 DNA reads TGTGCCAGCAGCTTACCCCCTTCCCACTCTGGAAACACCATATATTTT. It encodes CASSLPPSHSGNTIYF.